This T cell receptor beta chain was documented in a study of T cell repertoires in cytomegalovirus infection (dated by TCRdb to the late 2010s). With regard to the full study: The peptide stimulations were aimed at well-studied HLA-B-restricted epitopes as well as recently identified HLA-C-restricted CMV epitopes, whose presentation resists viral immunomodulation. Donor HLA type was relevant to the analysis, because carriage of CMV infection together with the matching HLA type was indicated by public TCR beta signatures.

V is pared back by 3 bases and J by 4 bases, with 9 bases lying between the germline termini. CDR1 and CDR2 are drawn from the germline V gene: SGHDT, YYEEEE. Reading from cysteine to phenylalanine, the CDR3 counts 13 amino acids. The kept DNA is CDR3 alone, 39 bases in frame from the first base. Results the study describes overall, beyond this receptor: The ex vivo response was dominated by HLA-C-restricted CMV-specific TCR beta clonotypes, which also provided the single most frequent clonotype in two of eight donors. Cumulative frequency of public TCR beta family members discriminated carriers of CMV infection plus the relevant HLA type in this cohort and an independent approximately 400-donor cohort.

Sequencing was carried out with an Illumina HiSeq 1500. Using fastp at Q25 and MiXCR, TCRdb reprocessed the public reads and kept productive beta chains. Identical CDR3 proteins give one entry, which carries the most common genes and DNA. This sample gives about 700,000 distinct CDR3 sequences in total; roughly 36% of them show up just once. Jointly, the top ten make up around a sixth of the sample. A word on this clonotype: The target of this receptor is not known. Qualities for individual bases were not recorded, and no much larger clone is one base off.

The treatment or condition label, read with the paper, signifies: in vitro stimulation with specific CMV peptide epitopes to enrich CMV-specific T cells. This sequence was found in a human donor in good health (CMV status not recorded). Some clones in this sample may be carry-over from other donors' samples. The input for sequencing was cultured PBMCs, taken from culture after CMV antigen stimulation. Rearrangement joined TRBV5-6 to TRBJ2-3, with an unclear D gene assignment. The DNA sequence follows: TGTGCCAGCAGCTCGACCTCGTCAGATACGCAGTATTTT. It specifies CASSSTSSDTQYF.